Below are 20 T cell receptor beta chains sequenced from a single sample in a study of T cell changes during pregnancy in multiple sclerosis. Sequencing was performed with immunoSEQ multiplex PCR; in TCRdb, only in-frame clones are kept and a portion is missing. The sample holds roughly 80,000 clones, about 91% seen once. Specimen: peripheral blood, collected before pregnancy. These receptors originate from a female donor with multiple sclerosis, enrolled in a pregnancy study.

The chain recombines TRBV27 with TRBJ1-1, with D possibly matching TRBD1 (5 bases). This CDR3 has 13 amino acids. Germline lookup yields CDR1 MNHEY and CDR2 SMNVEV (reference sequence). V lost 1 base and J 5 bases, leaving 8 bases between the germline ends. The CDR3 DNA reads TGTGCCAGCAGTTTATACCAGGGTACTGAAGCTTTCTTT. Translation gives CASSLYQGTEAFF.

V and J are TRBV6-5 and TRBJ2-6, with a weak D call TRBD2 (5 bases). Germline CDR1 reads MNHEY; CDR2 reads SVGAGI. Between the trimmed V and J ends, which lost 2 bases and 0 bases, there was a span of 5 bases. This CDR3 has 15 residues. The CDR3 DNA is TGTGCCAGCAGTTACGAGGGCTCTGGGGCCAACGTCCTGACTTTC. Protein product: CASSYEGSGANVLTF.

The CDR3 DNA reads TGCGCCACCAGGAGTAGCACTGAGCAGTTCTTC. It translates to CATRSSTEQFF. The J gene is TRBJ2-1, the V gene TRBV5-1; D gene uncertain. This CDR3 region has 11 residues. The V gene lost 9 bases and the J gene lost 9 bases, with 13 bases spanning the gap. Germline V CDR1 and CDR2: SGHRS, YFSETQ.

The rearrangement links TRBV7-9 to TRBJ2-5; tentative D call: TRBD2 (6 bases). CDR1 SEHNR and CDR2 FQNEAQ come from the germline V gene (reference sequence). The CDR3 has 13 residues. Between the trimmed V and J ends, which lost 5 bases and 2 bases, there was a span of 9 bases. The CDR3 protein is CASSRGIQETQYF. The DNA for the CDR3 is TGTGCCAGCAGCCGGGGGATACAAGAGACCCAGTACTTC.

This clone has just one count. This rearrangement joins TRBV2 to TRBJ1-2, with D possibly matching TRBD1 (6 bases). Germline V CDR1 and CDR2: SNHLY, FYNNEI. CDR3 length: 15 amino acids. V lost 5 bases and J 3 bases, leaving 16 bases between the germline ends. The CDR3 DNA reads TGTGCCAGCAGTTCGCCGAAGGGGGTCGACTATGGCTACACCTTC. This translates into CASSSPKGVDYGYTF.

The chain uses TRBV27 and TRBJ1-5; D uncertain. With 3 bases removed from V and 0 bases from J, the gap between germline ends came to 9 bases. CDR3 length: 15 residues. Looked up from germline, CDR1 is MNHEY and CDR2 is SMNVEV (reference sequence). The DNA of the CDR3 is TGTGCCAGCAGTTTTGGCCCAAATAGCAATCAGCCCCAGCATTTT. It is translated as CASSFGPNSNQPQHF.

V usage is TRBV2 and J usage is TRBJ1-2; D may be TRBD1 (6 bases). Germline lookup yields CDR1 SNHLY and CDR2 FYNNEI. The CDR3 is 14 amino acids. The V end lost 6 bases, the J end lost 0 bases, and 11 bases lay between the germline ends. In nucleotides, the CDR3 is TGTGCCAGCAGACCCGACAGGACTAACTATGGCTACACCTTC. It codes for CASRPDRTNYGYTF.

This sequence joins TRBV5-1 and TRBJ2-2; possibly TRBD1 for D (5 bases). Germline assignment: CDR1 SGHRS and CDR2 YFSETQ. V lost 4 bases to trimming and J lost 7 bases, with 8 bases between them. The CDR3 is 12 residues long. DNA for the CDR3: TGCGCCAGCAGCGTCGACAGCGGGGAGCTGTTTTTT. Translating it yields CASSVDSGELFF.

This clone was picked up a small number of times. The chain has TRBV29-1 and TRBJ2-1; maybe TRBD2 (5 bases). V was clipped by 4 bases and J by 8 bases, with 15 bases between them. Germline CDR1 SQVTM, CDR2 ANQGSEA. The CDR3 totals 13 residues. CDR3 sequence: CSVARYSGDEQFF. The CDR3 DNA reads TGCAGCGTTGCACGTTACTCCGGGGATGAGCAGTTCTTC.

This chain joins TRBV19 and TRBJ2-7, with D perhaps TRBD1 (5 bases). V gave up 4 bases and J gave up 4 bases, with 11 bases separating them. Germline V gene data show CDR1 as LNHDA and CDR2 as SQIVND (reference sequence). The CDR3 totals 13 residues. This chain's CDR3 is CASSNGQEYEQYF. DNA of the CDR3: TGTGCCAGTAGTAATGGACAAGAATACGAGCAGTACTTC.

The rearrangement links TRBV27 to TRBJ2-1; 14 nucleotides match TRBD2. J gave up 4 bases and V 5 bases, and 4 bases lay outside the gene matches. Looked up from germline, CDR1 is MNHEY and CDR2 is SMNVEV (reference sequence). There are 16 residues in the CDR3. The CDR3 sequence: CASSHRLAGGYNEQFF. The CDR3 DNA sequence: TGTGCCAGCAGTCATCGACTAGCGGGGGGGTACAATGAGCAGTTCTTC.

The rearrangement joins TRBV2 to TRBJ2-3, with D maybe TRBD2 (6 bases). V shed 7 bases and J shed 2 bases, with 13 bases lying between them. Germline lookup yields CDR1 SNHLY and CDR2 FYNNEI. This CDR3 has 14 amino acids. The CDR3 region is CASKKGLPTDTQYF. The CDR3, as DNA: TGTGCCAGCAAGAAGGGACTCCCCACAGATACGCAGTATTTT.

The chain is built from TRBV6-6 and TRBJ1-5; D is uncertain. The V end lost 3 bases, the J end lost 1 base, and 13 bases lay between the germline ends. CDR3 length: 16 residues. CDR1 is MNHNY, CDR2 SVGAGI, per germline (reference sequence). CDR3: CASSYRTASSNQPQHF. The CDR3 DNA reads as TGTGCCAGCAGTTATCGTACAGCCTCCAGCAATCAGCCCCAGCATTTT.

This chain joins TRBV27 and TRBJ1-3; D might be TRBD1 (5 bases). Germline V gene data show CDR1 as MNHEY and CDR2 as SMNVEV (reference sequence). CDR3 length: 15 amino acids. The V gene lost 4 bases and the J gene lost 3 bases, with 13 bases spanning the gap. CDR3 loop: CASSSTGTFGNTIYF. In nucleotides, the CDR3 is TGTGCCAGCAGTTCAACAGGCACCTTTGGAAACACCATATATTTT.

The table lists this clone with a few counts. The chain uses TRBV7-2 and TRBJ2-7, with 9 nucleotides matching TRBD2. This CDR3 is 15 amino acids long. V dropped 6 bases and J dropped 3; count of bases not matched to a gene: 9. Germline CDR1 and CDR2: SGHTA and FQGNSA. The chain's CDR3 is CASRWASGANYEQYF. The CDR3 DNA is TGTGCCAGCAGGTGGGCTAGCGGGGCGAACTACGAGCAGTACTTC. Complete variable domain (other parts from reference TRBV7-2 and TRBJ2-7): GAGVSQSPSNKVTEKGKDVELRCDPISGHTALYWYRQSLGQGLEFLIYFQGNSAPDKSGLPSDRFSAERTGGSVSTLTIQRTQQEDSAVYLCASRWASGANYEQYFGPGTRLTVT.

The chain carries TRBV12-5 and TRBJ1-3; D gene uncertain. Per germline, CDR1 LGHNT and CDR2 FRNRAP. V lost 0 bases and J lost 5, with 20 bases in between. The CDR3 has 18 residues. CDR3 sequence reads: CASGLVLPLEAQRNTIYF. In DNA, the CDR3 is TGTGCTAGTGGTTTGGTACTTCCGCTGGAGGCCCAGCGAAACACCATATATTTT.

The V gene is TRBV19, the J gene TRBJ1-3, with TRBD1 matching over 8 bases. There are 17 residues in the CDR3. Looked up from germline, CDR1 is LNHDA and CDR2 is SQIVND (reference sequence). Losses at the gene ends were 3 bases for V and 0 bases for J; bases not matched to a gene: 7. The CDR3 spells CASSMGDRPYSGNTIYF. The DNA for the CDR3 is TGTGCCAGTAGTATGGGGGACAGGCCATACTCTGGAAACACCATATATTTT.

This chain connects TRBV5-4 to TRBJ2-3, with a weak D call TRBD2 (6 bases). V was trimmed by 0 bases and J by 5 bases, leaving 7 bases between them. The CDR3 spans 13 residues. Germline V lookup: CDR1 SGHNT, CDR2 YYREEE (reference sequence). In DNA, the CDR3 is TGTGCCAGCAGCTTGGGGGGGGAAGATACGCAGTATTTT. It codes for CASSLGGEDTQYF.

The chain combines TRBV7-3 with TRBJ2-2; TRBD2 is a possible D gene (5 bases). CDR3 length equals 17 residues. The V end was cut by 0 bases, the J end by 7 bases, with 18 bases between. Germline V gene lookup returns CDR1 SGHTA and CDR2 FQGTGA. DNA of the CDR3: TGTGCCAGCAGCTTAACGTTAAGGTTGGGAGAAGACGGGGAGCTGTTTTTT. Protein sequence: CASSLTLRLGEDGELFF.

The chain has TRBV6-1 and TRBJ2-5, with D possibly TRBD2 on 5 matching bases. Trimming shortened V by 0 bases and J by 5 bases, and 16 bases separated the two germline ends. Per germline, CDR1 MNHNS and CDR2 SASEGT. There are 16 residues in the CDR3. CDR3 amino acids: CASSEALRGRYETQYF. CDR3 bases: TGTGCCAGCAGTGAAGCGCTTCGGGGTCGGTATGAGACCCAGTACTTC.